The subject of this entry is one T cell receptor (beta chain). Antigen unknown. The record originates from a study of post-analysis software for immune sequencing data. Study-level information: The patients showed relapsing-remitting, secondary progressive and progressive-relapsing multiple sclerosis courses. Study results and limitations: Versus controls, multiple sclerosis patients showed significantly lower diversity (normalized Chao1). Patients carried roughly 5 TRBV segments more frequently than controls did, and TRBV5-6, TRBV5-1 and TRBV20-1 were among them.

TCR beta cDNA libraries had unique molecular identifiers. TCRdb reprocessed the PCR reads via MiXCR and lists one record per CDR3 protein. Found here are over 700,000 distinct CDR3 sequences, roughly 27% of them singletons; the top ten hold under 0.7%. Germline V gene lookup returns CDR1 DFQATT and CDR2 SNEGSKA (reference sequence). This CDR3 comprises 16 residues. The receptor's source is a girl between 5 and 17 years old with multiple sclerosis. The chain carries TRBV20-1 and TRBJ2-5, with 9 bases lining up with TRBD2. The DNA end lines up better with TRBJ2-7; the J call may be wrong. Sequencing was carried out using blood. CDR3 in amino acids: CSARDYVAGVGYEQYF. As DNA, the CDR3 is TGCAGTGCTAGAGACTATGTAGCGGGAGTCGGCTACGAGCAGTACTTC.